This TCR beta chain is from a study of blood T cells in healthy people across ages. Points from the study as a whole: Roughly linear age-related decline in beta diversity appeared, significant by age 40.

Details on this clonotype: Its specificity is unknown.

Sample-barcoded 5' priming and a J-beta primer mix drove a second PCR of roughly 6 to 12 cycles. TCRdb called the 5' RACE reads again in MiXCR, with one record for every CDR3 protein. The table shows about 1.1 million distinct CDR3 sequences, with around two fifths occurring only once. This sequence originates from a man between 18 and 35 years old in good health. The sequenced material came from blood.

DNA of the CDR3: TGTGCCAGCAGCCGCGAGGATGAGCAGTACTTC. This sequence encodes CASSREDEQYF. This sequence joins TRBV27 and TRBJ2-5; D gene ambiguous. This CDR3 spans 11 amino acids. Per germline, CDR1 MNHEY and CDR2 SMNVEV (reference sequence). Trimming pared 6 bases from V and 11 bases from J, leaving 13 bases between.